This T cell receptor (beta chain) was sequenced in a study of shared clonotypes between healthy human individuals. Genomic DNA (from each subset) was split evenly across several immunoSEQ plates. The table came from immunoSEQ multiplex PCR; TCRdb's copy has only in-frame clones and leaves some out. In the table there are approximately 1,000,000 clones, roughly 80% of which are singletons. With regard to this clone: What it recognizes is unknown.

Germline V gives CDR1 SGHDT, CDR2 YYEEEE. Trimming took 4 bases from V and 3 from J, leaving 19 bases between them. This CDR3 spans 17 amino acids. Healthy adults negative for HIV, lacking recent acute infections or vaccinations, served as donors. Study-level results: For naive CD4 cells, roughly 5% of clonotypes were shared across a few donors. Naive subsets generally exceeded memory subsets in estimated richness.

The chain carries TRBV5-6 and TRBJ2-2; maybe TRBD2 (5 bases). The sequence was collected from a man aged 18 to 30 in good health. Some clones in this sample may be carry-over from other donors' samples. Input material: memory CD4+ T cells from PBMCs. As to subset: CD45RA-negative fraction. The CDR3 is CASSTQAQAEYTGELFF. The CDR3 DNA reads TGTGCCAGCAGCACCCAAGCCCAAGCGGAGTACACCGGGGAGCTGTTTTTT.